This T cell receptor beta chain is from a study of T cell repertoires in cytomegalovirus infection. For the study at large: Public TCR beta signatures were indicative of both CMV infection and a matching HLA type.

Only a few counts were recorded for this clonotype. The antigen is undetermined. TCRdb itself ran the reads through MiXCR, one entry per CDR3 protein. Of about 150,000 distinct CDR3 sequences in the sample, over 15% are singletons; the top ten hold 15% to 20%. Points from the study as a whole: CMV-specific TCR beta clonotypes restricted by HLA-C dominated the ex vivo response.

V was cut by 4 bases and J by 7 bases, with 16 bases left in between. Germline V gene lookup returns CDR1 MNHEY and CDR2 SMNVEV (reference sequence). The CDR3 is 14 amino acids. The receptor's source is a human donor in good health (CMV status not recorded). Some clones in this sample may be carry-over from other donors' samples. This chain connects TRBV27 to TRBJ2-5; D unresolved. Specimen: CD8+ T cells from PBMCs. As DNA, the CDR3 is TGTGCCAGCAGTTCTTCCGGCCGAATGGGGACCCAGTACTTC. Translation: CASSSSGRMGTQYF.